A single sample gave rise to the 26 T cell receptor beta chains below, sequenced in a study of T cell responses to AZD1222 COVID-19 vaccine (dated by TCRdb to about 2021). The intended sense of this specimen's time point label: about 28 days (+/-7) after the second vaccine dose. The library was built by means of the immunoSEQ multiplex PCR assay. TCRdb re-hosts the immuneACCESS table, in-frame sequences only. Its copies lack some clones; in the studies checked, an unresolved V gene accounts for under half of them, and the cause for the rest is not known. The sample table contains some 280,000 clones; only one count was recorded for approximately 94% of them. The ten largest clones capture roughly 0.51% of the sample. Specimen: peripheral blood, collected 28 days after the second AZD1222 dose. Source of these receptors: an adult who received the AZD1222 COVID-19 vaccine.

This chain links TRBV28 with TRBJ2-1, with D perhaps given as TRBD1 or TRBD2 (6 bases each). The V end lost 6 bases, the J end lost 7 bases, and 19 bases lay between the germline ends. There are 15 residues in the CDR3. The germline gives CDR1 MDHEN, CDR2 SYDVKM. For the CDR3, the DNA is TGTGCCAGCAGGTGGAGGGGGACCATTACAAATGAGCAGTTCTTC. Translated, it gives CASRWRGTITNEQFF.

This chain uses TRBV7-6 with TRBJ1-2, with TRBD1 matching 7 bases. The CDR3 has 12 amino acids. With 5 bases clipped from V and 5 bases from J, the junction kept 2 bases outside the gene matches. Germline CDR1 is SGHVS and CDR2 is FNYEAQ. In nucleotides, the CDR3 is TGTGCCAGCAGCCAGACAGGGTATGGCTACACCTTC. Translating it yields CASSQTGYGYTF.

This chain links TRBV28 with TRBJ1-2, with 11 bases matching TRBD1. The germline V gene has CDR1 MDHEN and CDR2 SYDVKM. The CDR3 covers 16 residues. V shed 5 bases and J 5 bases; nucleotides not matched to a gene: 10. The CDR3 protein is CASSPPPGTGGYGYTF. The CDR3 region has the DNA TGTGCCAGCAGTCCCCCGCCCGGGACAGGGGGGTATGGCTACACCTTC.

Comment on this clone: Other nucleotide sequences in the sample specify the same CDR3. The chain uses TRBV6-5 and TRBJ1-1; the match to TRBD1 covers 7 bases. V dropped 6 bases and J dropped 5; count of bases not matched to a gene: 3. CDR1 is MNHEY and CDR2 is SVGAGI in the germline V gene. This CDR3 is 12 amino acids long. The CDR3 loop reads CASSPGGTEAFF. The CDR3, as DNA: TGTGCCAGCAGCCCAGGGGGGACTGAAGCTTTCTTT.

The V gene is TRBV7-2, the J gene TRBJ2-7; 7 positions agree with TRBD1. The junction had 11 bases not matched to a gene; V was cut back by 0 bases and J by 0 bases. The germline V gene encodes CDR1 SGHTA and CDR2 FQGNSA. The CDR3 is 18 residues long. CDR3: CASSLAPPDRRSSYEQYF. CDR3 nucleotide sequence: TGTGCCAGCAGCTTAGCACCCCCGGACAGGAGGAGCTCCTACGAGCAGTACTTC.

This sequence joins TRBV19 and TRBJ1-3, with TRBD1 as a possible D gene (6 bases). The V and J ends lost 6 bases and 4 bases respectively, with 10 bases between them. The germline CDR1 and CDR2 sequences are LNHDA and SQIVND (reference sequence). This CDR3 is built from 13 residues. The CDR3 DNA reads TGTGCCAGTAGCACAGGGAGGGGAAACACCATATATTTT. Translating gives CASSTGRGNTIYF.

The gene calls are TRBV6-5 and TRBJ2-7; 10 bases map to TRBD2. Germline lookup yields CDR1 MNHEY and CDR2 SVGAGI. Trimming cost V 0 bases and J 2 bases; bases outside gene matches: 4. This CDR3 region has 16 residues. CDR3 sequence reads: CASSYSRLAGAYEQYF. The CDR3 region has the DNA TGTGCCAGCAGTTACTCGAGGCTAGCGGGGGCCTACGAGCAGTACTTC.

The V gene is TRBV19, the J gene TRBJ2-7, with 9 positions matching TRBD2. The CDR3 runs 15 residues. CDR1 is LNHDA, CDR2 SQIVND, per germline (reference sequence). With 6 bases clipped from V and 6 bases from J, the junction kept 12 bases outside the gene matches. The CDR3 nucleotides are TGTGCCAGTAGCGGTAGCGGGAGAGATAGTGGCGAGCAGTACTTC. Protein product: CASSGSGRDSGEQYF.

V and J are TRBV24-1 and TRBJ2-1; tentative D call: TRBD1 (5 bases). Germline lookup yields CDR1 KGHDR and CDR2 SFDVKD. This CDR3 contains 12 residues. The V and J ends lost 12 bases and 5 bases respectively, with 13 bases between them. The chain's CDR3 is CASSSRDNEQFF. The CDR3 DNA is TGTGCCTCGTCATCCAGGGACAATGAGCAGTTCTTC.

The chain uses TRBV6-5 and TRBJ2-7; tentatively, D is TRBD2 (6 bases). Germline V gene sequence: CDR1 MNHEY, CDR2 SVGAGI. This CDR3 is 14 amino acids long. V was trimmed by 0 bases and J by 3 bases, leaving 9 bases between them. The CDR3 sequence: CASSYSEGFYEQYF. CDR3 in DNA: TGTGCCAGCAGTTACTCGGAGGGGTTCTACGAGCAGTACTTC.

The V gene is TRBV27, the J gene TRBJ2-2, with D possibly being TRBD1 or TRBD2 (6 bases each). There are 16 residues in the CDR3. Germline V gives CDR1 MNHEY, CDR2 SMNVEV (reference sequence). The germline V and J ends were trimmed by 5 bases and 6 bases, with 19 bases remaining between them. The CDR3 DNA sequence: TGTGCCAGCAGTCAGGGACACCAGGAGGGTTCCGGGGAGCTGTTTTTT. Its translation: CASSQGHQEGSGELFF.

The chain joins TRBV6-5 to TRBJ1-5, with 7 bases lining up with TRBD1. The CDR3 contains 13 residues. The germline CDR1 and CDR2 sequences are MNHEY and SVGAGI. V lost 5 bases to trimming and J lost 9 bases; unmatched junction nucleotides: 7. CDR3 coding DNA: TGTGCCAGCAGTACCGACAGGGACCGGCCCCAGCATTTT. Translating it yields CASSTDRDRPQHF.

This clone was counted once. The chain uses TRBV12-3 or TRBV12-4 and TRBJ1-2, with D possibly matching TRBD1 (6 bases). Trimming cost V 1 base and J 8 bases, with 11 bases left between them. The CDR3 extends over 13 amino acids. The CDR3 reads CASSLDRVMGYTF. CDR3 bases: TGTGCCAGCAGTTTAGACAGGGTAATGGGCTACACCTTC.

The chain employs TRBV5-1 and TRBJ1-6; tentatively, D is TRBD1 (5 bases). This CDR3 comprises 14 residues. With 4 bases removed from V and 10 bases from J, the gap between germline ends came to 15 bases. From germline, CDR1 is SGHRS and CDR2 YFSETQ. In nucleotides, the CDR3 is TGCGCCAGCAGCAGACGGGGGGTAGGATCACCCCTCCACTTT. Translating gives CASSRRGVGSPLHF.

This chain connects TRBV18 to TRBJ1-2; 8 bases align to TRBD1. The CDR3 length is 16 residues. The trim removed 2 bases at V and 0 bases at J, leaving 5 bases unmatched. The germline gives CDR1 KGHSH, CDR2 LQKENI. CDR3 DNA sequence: TGTGCCAGCTCACCAATGGACAGGGCCGCTAACTATGGCTACACCTTC. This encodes CASSPMDRAANYGYTF.

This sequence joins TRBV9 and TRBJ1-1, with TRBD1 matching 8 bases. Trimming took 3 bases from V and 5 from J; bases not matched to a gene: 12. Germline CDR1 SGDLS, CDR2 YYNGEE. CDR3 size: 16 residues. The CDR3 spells CASSEPAGQGRTEAFF. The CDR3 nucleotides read TGTGCCAGCAGCGAGCCGGCAGGACAGGGTAGGACTGAAGCTTTCTTT.

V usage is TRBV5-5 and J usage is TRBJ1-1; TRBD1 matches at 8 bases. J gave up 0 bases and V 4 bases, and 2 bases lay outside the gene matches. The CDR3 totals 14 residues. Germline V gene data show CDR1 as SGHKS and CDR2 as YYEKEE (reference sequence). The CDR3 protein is CASSTDRVNTEAFF. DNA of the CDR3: TGTGCCAGCAGCACGGACAGGGTGAACACTGAAGCTTTCTTT.

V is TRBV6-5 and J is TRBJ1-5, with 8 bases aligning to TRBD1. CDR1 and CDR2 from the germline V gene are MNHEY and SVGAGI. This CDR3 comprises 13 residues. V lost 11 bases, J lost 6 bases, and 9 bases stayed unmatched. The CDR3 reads CAGAQGAGQPQHF. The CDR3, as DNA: TGTGCCGGCGCCCAGGGGGCAGGTCAGCCCCAGCATTTT.

This CDR3 reads CASSFIRLAGVEQFF. CDR3 bases: TGTGCCAGCAGCTTTATTAGGCTAGCGGGAGTCGAGCAGTTCTTC. The genes are TRBV7-2 and TRBJ2-1, with 10 bases fitting TRBD2. V trimming: 3 bases; J trimming: 10 bases; junction bases outside the gene matches: 9. This CDR3 comprises 15 residues. CDR1 SGHTA and CDR2 FQGNSA come from the germline V gene.

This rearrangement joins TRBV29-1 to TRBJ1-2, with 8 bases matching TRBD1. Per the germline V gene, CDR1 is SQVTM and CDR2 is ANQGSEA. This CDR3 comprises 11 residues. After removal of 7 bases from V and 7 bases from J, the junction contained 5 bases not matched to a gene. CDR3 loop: CSEQGAGGYTF. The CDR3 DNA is TGCAGCGAGCAGGGGGCGGGTGGCTACACCTTC.

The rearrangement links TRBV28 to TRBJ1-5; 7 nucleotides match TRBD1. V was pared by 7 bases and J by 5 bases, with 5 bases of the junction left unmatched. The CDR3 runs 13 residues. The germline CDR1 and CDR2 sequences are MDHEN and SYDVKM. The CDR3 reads CASNSQGDQPQHF. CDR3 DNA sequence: TGTGCCAGCAACTCCCAGGGGGATCAGCCCCAGCATTTT.

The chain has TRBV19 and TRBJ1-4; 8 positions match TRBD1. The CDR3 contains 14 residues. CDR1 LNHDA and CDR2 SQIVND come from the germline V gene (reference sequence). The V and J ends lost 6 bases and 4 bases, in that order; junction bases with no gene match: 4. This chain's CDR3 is CASSRTGYNEKLFF. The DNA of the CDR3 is TGTGCCAGTAGCCGGACAGGGTATAATGAAAAACTGTTTTTT.

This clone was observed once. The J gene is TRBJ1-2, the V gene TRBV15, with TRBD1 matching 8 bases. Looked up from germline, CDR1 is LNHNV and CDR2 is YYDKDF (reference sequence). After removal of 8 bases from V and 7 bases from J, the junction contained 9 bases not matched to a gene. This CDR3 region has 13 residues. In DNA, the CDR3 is TGTGCCACCTCGCCGGACAGGGAGGGTGGCTACACCTTC. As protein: CATSPDREGGYTF.

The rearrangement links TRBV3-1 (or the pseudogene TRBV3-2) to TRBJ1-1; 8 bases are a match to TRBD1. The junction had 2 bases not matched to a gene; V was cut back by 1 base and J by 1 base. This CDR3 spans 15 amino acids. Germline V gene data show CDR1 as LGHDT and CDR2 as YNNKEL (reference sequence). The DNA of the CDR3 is TGTGCCAGCAGCCAAGGGACAGGGAGGAACACTGAAGCTTTCTTT. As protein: CASSQGTGRNTEAFF.

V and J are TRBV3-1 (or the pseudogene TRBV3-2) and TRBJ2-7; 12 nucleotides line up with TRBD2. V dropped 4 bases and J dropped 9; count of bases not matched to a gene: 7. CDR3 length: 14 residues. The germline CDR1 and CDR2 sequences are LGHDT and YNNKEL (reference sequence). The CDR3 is CASSLTSGRSGQYF. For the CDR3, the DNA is TGTGCCAGCAGCCTTACTAGCGGGAGGAGTGGGCAGTACTTC.

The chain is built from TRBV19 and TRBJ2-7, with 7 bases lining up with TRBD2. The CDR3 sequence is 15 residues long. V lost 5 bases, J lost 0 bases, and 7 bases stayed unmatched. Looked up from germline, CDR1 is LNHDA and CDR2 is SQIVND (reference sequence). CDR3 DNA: TGTGCCAGTAGTCCCCCGACTAGCAGCTCCTACGAGCAGTACTTC. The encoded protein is CASSPPTSSSYEQYF.